These T cell receptor beta chains were read from a single sample in a study of blood T cell repertoires in COVID-19. The table came from immunoSEQ multiplex PCR; TCRdb's copy has only in-frame clones and leaves some out. The sample records around 500,000 clones, more than 75% being singletons. Sequenced input: PBMCs or T cells enriched from blood (not recorded which). All receptors derive from a woman in her thirties or forties who had recovered from COVID-19. CDR3s include the opening cysteine and the closing phenylalanine or tryptophan. A D gene is named only where the DNA matches it firmly. Size is stated for part of the rows, as once, few or many counts, or as a class when the clone is expanded.

cdr3_nt cdr3_aa d_call j_call clone_size v_call
TGTGCCATCAGTGAGTTCCGGACTAGCGGAGACACCGGGGAGCTGTTTTTT CAISEFRTSGDTGELFF TRBD2 TRBJ2-2 once TRBV10-3
TGTGCCAGCAGCGCGCCGGGACAGGGTGAAGAGCAGTACTTC CASSAPGQGEEQYF TRBD1 TRBJ2-7 once TRBV11-3
TGTGCCAGCAGCCATGGACAGGGGGGGCTTAGCAATCAGCCCCAGCATTTT CASSHGQGGLSNQPQHF TRBD1 TRBJ1-5 NA TRBV5-8
TGTGCCAGCTCACCTAATTCTAGCGGGAGCGCGGGCGAGCAGTACTTC CASSPNSSGSAGEQYF TRBD2 TRBJ2-7 NA TRBV18
TGCGCCAGCAGCTTGGCCATCACTACGAACACCGGGGAGCTGTTTTTT CASSLAITTNTGELFF NA TRBJ2-2 NA TRBV5-1
TGTGCCAGCAGCTTGGGATGGGGCGAGAGCTACCAAGAGACCCAGTACTTC CASSLGWGESYQETQYF NA TRBJ2-5 NA TRBV5-6
TGTGCCACCAGCAGTGGCGGGTTCATGAACACTGAAGCTTTCTTT CATSSGGFMNTEAFF NA TRBJ1-1 NA TRBV15
TGCGCCAGCAGCCAGGGGGGCCCGGGACAGATTTCCTACGAGCAGTACTTC CASSQGGPGQISYEQYF NA TRBJ2-7 NA TRBV4-3
TGTGCTAGCTGGACAGGGGTCACCGGGGAGCTGTTTTTT CASWTGVTGELFF TRBD1 TRBJ2-2 NA TRBV12-5
TGTGCCAGCAGCTTCTTGACAGGGGAGAATACTGAAGCTTTCTTT CASSFLTGENTEAFF TRBD1 TRBJ1-1 once TRBV5-6
TGTGCCAGCAGCTTTGGGTCCACCCGGACTTTTCGCCCCGATAATGAAAAACTGTTTTTT CASSFGSTRTFRPDNEKLFF NA TRBJ1-4 NA TRBV12-1
TGTGCCAGCAGCTTAGCTTTGGCCAATGGCTACACCTTC CASSLALANGYTF NA TRBJ1-2 NA TRBV7-2
TGTGCCAGCAGTTTTAGGGCGGGGTCGTGGGAGCAGTACTTC CASSFRAGSWEQYF NA TRBJ2-7 NA TRBV6-2/TRBV6-3
TGCGCCAGCAGCCTCGACCAGGGGTTGGACACTGAAGCTTTCTTT CASSLDQGLDTEAFF NA TRBJ1-1 NA TRBV5-1
TGTGCCAGTATAAAGCGACAGACGAACACCGGGGAGCTGTTTTTT CASIKRQTNTGELFF NA TRBJ2-2 NA TRBV19